Each of the 29 T cell receptor beta chains below was sequenced from the same sample in a study of cytomegalovirus exposure and HLA in healthy donors. PCR was performed using 60 Vbeta and 13 Jbeta primers. This table comes from immunoSEQ multiplex PCR, and its TCRdb copy is limited to in-frame clones, with some not included. The table lists about 180,000 clones, over 75% of them singletons. The sample taken for sequencing was PBMCs. These receptors were obtained from a woman aged 50 to 60 in good health and CMV-seronegative.

The chain joins TRBV15 to TRBJ1-1; 7 bases are a match to TRBD1. The CDR3 loop spans 17 amino acids. The germline CDR1 and CDR2 sequences are LNHNV and YYDKDF (reference sequence). The J segment lost 3 bases and the V segment lost 1 base, leaving 11 bases of the junction unmatched. CDR3 protein: CATSRGRQGITDTEAFF. DNA of the CDR3: TGTGCCACCAGCAGAGGGAGACAGGGAATTACGGACACTGAAGCTTTCTTT.

CDR3 DNA sequence: TGTGCCAGCAGCTTAGGGCCTGGTTACACTGAAGCTTTCTTT. Amino acids: CASSLGPGYTEAFF. The chain uses TRBV7-8 and TRBJ1-1; D unresolved. Looked up from germline, CDR1 is SGHVS and CDR2 is FQNEAQ. The CDR3 covers 14 residues. V was clipped by 1 base and J by 3 bases, with 9 bases between them.

This rearrangement joins TRBV5-1 to TRBJ2-2; TRBD2 matches 7 bases. V gave up 3 bases and J gave up 0 bases; unmatched junction bases: 11. The CDR3 is 18 residues long. Germline V lookup: CDR1 SGHRS, CDR2 YFSETQ. CDR3 amino acids: CASSYNPTTSANTGELFF. In DNA, the CDR3 is TGCGCCAGCAGCTATAATCCTACTACTAGCGCGAACACCGGGGAGCTGTTTTTT.

The CDR3 coding sequence is TGTGCCAGCAGCAAGGGACTAGCAGAATACGAGCAGTACTTC. Amino acid sequence: CASSKGLAEYEQYF. The chain joins TRBV7-2 to TRBJ2-5; TRBD2 aligns across 9 bases. The J call is in doubt because the DNA end fits TRBJ2-7 better. This CDR3 comprises 14 residues. CDR1 is SGHTA, CDR2 FQGNSA, per germline.

J is TRBJ2-5 and V is TRBV7-2, with TRBD2 matching over 7 bases. The CDR3 runs to 15 residues. After removal of 5 bases from V and 4 bases from J, the junction contained 10 bases not matched to a gene. Germline CDR1 and CDR2: SGHTA and FQGNSA. CDR3 in DNA: TGTGCCAGCAGCCGCCGGGTAGGACTAGGAGAGACCCAGTACTTC. Translating it yields CASSRRVGLGETQYF.

This clone has a single count. V is TRBV5-1 and J is TRBJ2-3; the match to TRBD1 covers 12 bases. Germline loops: CDR1 SGHRS, CDR2 YFSETQ. J gave up 4 bases and V 2 bases, and 5 bases lay outside the gene matches. The length of the CDR3 is 16 residues. The CDR3 bases are TGCGCCAGCAGCTTAGGGACAGGGGGCATGGCAGATACGCAGTATTTT. This sequence encodes CASSLGTGGMADTQYF. Drawing the rest from reference TRBV5-1 and TRBJ2-3, the complete variable domain is KAGVTQTPRYLIKTRGQQVTLSCSPISGHRSVSWYQQTPGQGLQFLFEYFSETQRNKGNFPGRFSGRQFSNSRSEMNVSTLELGDSALYLCASSLGTGGMADTQYFGPGTRLTVL.

J is TRBJ1-5 and V is TRBV14; D gene uncertain. Between the trimmed V and J ends, which lost 1 base and 4 bases, there was a span of 5 bases. The germline V gene has CDR1 SGHDN and CDR2 FVKESK. The length of the CDR3 is 13 residues. CDR3 sequence reads: CASSQGSNQPQHF. The CDR3 DNA reads as TGTGCCAGCAGCCAAGGGAGTAATCAGCCCCAGCATTTT. Combining the CDR3 with reference TRBV14 and TRBJ1-5 gives the whole variable domain EAGVTQFPSHSVIEKGQTVTLRCDPISGHDNLYWYRRVMGKEIKFLLHFVKESKQDESGMPNNRFLAERTGGTYSTLKVQPAELEDSGVYFCASSQGSNQPQHFGDGTRLSIL.

The genes are TRBV4-3 and TRBJ2-3; TRBD1 agrees at 10 bases. The CDR3 spans 16 residues. The J segment lost 8 bases and the V segment lost 5 bases, leaving 13 bases of the junction unmatched. CDR1 and CDR2 (germline): LGHNA, YSLEER. CDR3 nucleotides: TGCGCCAGCAGCAGGGGGCGGGGACAGGGGTTTTCTACGCAGTATTTT. The encoded protein is CASSRGRGQGFSTQYF.

The chain has TRBV27 and TRBJ1-5; 7 bases agree with TRBD1. Germline V gene data show CDR1 as MNHEY and CDR2 as SMNVEV (reference sequence). Trimming took 6 bases from V and 2 from J; bases not matched to a gene: 7. The CDR3 is 15 residues long. The CDR3 DNA reads as TGTGCCAGCAGCACGACAGGGAGCGGCAATCAGCCCCAGCATTTT. It translates to CASSTTGSGNQPQHF.

The chain uses TRBV5-1 and TRBJ2-5; D possibly corresponds to TRBD2 (5 bases). Germline CDR1 is SGHRS and CDR2 is YFSETQ. V lost 5 bases and J 2 bases, leaving 16 bases between the germline ends. This CDR3 spans 15 amino acids. CDR3 residues: CASRVVGSLQETQYF. The CDR3 DNA follows: TGCGCCAGCAGAGTGGTAGGGAGTCTTCAAGAGACCCAGTACTTC.

The chain combines TRBV29-1 with TRBJ2-1; 9 bases map to TRBD1. After removal of 6 bases from V and 7 bases from J, the junction contained 13 bases not matched to a gene. The germline CDR1 and CDR2 sequences are SQVTM and ANQGSEA. The CDR3 totals 15 residues. CDR3 bases: TGCAGCGTCGCCCACCTGGACAGGGGCGGGAATGAGCAGTTCTTC. Amino acid sequence: CSVAHLDRGGNEQFF.

This clone occurred a few times. The CDR3 DNA follows: TGTGCCAGCAGTGAACTGACAGGGGAGAATGAAAAACTGTTTTTT. Protein: CASSELTGENEKLFF. V and J are TRBV25-1 and TRBJ1-4; 8 nucleotides agree with TRBD1. This CDR3 contains 15 residues. In germline, CDR1 is MGHDK, CDR2 SYGVNS. V was clipped by 2 bases and J by 5 bases; unmatched bases: 4.

The V and J genes are TRBV6-5 and TRBJ2-1, with D maybe TRBD1 (5 bases). Germline V gene data show CDR1 as MNHEY and CDR2 as SVGAGI. V was shortened by 1 base and J by 6 bases, with 13 bases between the two germline ends. The CDR3 sequence is 15 residues long. The CDR3 sequence: CASSYYPPGFNEQFF. CDR3 nucleotides: TGTGCCAGCAGTTACTACCCCCCAGGGTTCAATGAGCAGTTCTTC.

This clone was recorded once. The V and J genes are TRBV19 and TRBJ1-5; 7 positions match TRBD1. V was clipped by 3 bases and J by 4 bases; unmatched bases: 18. The germline gives CDR1 LNHDA, CDR2 SQIVND (reference sequence). The CDR3 extends over 19 amino acids. The CDR3 bases are TGTGCCAGTAGTATCGGGAGTAGGGGGCCAGATCGGGCAAATCAGCCCCAGCATTTT. Translation gives CASSIGSRGPDRANQPQHF.

The J gene is TRBJ2-5, the V gene TRBV2, with TRBD1 matching over 10 bases. V lost 6 bases to trimming and J lost 0 bases; unmatched junction nucleotides: 7. The germline gives CDR1 SNHLY, CDR2 FYNNEI. The CDR3 totals 16 residues. CDR3 DNA sequence: TGTGCCAGCAGGCCCTCGGGACAGGGGTACCAAGAGACCCAGTACTTC. This encodes CASRPSGQGYQETQYF.

The chain links TRBV7-8 to TRBJ2-7, with 10 positions matching TRBD2. Germline values: CDR1 SGHVS, CDR2 FQNEAQ. The CDR3 has 15 residues. V trimming: 1 base; J trimming: 1 base; junction bases outside the gene matches: 1. CDR3 coding DNA: TGTGCCAGCAGCTTAGTTAGCGGGAGGTCCTACGAGCAGTACTTC. Encoded protein: CASSLVSGRSYEQYF.

This clone occurred a few times. The rearrangement uses TRBV5-1 and TRBJ2-1, with 13 nucleotides matching TRBD2. Unmatched junction bases numbered 4, after V lost 0 bases and J lost 7 bases. This CDR3 comprises 16 residues. Germline CDR1 is SGHRS and CDR2 is YFSETQ. CDR3 coding DNA: TGCGCCAGCAGCTTGGTCGGACTAGCGGGAGAGAATGAGCAGTTCTTC. Encoded protein: CASSLVGLAGENEQFF.

The V gene is TRBV5-1, the J gene TRBJ2-2; D might be TRBD1 (6 bases). Germline CDR1 and CDR2: SGHRS and YFSETQ. V lost 1 base to trimming and J lost 7 bases, with 11 bases between them. The CDR3 loop spans 14 amino acids. CDR3: CASSLQGMIGELFF. The CDR3 DNA follows: TGCGCCAGCAGCTTGCAGGGGATGATCGGGGAGCTGTTTTTT.

The rearrangement uses TRBV9 and TRBJ2-7; 9 nucleotides match TRBD2. The V gene end was trimmed by 3 bases and the J gene end by 5 bases; junction bases not matched to a gene: 9. The CDR3 contains 15 residues. Germline CDR1 and CDR2: SGDLS and YYNGEE. CDR3 in DNA: TGTGCCAGCAGCGAGAGCGGGAGGCCCTGGAACGAGCAGTACTTC. This translates into CASSESGRPWNEQYF.

The chain couples TRBV29-1 to TRBJ2-2; 8 bases agree with TRBD1. Per the germline V gene, CDR1 is SQVTM and CDR2 is ANQGSEA. The V segment lost 7 bases and the J segment 1 base; nucleotides outside the gene matches: 5. This CDR3 comprises 14 residues. DNA of the CDR3: TGCAGCGCTCAGGGGGCTGAGAACACCGGGGAGCTGTTTTTT. Amino acids: CSAQGAENTGELFF.

J is TRBJ2-6 and V is TRBV11-2; D uncertain. Germline V gene lookup returns CDR1 SGHAT and CDR2 FQNNGV. V was pared by 1 base and J by 3 bases, with 7 bases between. The CDR3 spans 15 residues. CDR3 loop: CASSLVRVGANVLTF. In DNA form, the CDR3 reads TGTGCCAGCAGCTTAGTTCGCGTTGGGGCCAACGTCCTGACTTTC.

The V call is TRBV27, the J call TRBJ2-6; TRBD2 matches at 9 bases. Germline V gene lookup returns CDR1 MNHEY and CDR2 SMNVEV (reference sequence). The CDR3 is made up of 18 amino acids. V dropped 7 bases and J dropped 0; count of bases not matched to a gene: 10. The CDR3 protein is CASTQLSGRISGANVLTF. The CDR3 coding sequence is TGTGCCAGCACCCAGCTTAGCGGGAGAATCTCTGGGGCCAACGTCCTGACTTTC.

This clone came up once. The rearrangement joins TRBV5-1 to TRBJ1-2; D not certain. V lost 0 bases, J lost 5 bases, and 17 bases lay in between. The CDR3 runs 16 residues. Germline CDR1 is SGHRS and CDR2 is YFSETQ. The CDR3 region is CASSLVPGSLPYGYTF. CDR3 DNA sequence: TGCGCCAGCAGCTTGGTTCCGGGATCTCTCCCGTATGGCTACACCTTC.

In its sample, this clone was seen once. The rearrangement uses TRBV19 and TRBJ2-7, with TRBD2 identical over 10 bases. The junction had 3 bases not matched to a gene; V was cut back by 7 bases and J by 3 bases. The CDR3 contains 13 residues. Germline V gene sequence: CDR1 LNHDA, CDR2 SQIVND (reference sequence). The CDR3 loop reads CASNPSGSYEQYF. As DNA, the CDR3 is TGTGCCAGTAACCCTAGCGGGAGCTACGAGCAGTACTTC.

A remark on this clone: At one end, the junction sequence differs from germline, possibly due to a read error. The gene calls are TRBV4-1 and TRBJ1-1; D call uncertain. The CDR3 has 15 amino acids. CDR1 is MGHRA and CDR2 is YSYEKL in the germline V gene. CDR3 nucleotide sequence: TGCGCCAGCAGCAAAGATTGGGCCCGGGGAACTGAAGCTTTCTTT. It codes for CASSKDWARGTEAFF.

The chain joins TRBV5-1 to TRBJ2-1, with D possibly TRBD2 on 7 matching bases. CDR3 length equals 13 residues. Between the trimmed V and J ends, which lost 2 bases and 6 bases, there was a span of 9 bases. The germline CDR1 and CDR2 sequences are SGHRS and YFSETQ. CDR3 in amino acids: CASSFGGANEQFF. Written as DNA, the CDR3 is TGCGCCAGCAGCTTTGGGGGGGCCAATGAGCAGTTCTTC.

This clone was observed a single time. V and J are TRBV4-1 and TRBJ2-1, with a tentative D call TRBD2 (7 bases). The CDR3 is made up of 16 amino acids. CDR1 MGHRA and CDR2 YSYEKL come from the germline V gene. Trimming shortened V by 2 bases and J by 5 bases, and 16 bases separated the two germline ends. The CDR3 protein is CASSQTVGGGDNEQFF. The CDR3 region has the DNA TGCGCCAGCAGCCAAACAGTTGGAGGGGGGGACAATGAGCAGTTCTTC.

This sequence joins TRBV18 and TRBJ1-5; D not resolved. V was pared by 1 base and J by 5 bases, with 15 bases between. The CDR3 contains 16 residues. Germline V gene lookup returns CDR1 KGHSH and CDR2 LQKENI. CDR3 nucleotide sequence: TGTGCCAGCTCACCACAAGGTGCGGGGTGGGATCAGCCCCAGCATTTT. It encodes CASSPQGAGWDQPQHF.

The chain links TRBV13 to TRBJ1-2; D possibly corresponds to TRBD1 (6 bases). This CDR3 has 13 amino acids. Germline V CDR1 and CDR2: PRHDT, FYEKMQ (reference sequence). The V gene lost 5 bases and the J gene lost 2 bases, with 9 bases spanning the gap. The CDR3, as DNA: TGTGCCAGCAGCATACAGGGCAACTATGGCTACACCTTC. Protein sequence: CASSIQGNYGYTF.